The clone carrying this T cell receptor beta chain was counted only a few times. This entry belongs to a study of regulatory T cells in long-lasting Graves disease. Across the study: Persistent Graves' disease denoted over 5 years of antithyroid drugs plus positive TSH receptor antibodies.

Stated time point: persistent/refractory GD, antithyroid drugs over 5 years with positive TRAb. TCR sequences were obtained from RNA taken from PBMCs. Researchers made TCR beta libraries by using iRepertoire HTBI primers and running Arm-PCR on CDR3 regions. TCRdb used MiXCR to reprocess the multiplex PCR reads, holding one entry per CDR3 protein. The sample consists of approximately 400,000 distinct CDR3 sequences, less than 25% of them appearing once. The TCR was taken from a female donor with Graves disease. Specimen: peripheral blood mononuclear cells (PBMCs), collected when the disease was refractory, from a patient treated with antithyroid drugs.

The CDR3 nucleotides are TGCAGCGTTGGAGTTGGGGGGACAGGTTCAAGACTTAGCTTTGGCGGGGAGCTGTTTTTT. It specifies CSVGVGGTGSRLSFGGELFF. The rearrangement links TRBV29-1 to TRBJ2-2; 8 bases map to TRBD1. The V gene end was trimmed by 4 bases and the J gene end by 7 bases; junction bases not matched to a gene: 26. Germline CDR1 is SQVTM and CDR2 is ANQGSEA. This CDR3 region has 20 residues.